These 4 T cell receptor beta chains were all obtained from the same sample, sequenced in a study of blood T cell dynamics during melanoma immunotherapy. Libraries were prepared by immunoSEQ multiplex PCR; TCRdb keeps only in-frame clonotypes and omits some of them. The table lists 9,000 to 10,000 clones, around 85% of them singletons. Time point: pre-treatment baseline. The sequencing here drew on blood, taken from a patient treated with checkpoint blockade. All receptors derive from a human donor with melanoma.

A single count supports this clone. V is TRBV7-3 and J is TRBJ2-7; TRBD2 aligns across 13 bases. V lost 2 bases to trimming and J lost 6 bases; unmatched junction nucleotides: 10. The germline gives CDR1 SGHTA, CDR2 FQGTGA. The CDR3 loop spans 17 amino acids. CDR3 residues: CASSLFGTSGVFGEQYF. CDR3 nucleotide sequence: TGTGCCAGCAGCTTATTCGGGACTAGCGGGGTGTTTGGCGAGCAGTACTTC.

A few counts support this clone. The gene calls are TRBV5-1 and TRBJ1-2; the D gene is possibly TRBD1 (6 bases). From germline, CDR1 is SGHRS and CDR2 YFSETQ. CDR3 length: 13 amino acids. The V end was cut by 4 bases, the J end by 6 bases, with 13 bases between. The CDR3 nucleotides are TGCGCCAGCAGCGGTCAGGGGCCTGATGGCTACACCTTC. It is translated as CASSGQGPDGYTF.

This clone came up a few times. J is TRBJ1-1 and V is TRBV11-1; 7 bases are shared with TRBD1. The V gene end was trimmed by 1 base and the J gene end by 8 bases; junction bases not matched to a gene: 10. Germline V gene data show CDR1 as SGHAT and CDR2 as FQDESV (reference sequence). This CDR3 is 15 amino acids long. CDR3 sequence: CASSLVSGGLGEAFF. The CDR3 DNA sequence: TGTGCCAGCAGCTTAGTGTCAGGGGGTCTCGGCGAAGCTTTCTTT. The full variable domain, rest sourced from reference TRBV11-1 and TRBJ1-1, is EAEVAQSPRYKITEKSQAVAFWCDPISGHATLYWYRQILGQGPELLVQFQDESVVDDSQLPKDRFSAERLKGVDSTLKIQPAELGDSAMYLCASSLVSGGLGEAFFGQGTRLTVV.

CDR3 residues: CASSLGGSPNEQFF. The CDR3 bases are TGTGCCAGCAGCTTGGGCGGGTCTCCCAATGAGCAGTTCTTC. This rearrangement joins TRBV11-3 to TRBJ2-1, with D possibly matching TRBD2 (5 bases). CDR3 length: 14 residues. Trimming pared 3 bases from V and 6 bases from J, leaving 12 bases between. Germline assignment: CDR1 SGHNT and CDR2 YENEEA.